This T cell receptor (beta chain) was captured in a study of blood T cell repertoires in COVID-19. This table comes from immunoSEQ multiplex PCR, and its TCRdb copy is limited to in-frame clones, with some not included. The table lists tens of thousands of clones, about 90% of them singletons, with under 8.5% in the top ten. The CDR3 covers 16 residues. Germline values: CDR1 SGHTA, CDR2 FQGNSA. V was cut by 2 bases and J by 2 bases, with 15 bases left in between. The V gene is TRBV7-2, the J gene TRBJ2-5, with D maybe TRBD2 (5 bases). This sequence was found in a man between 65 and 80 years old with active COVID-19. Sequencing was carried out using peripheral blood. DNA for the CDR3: TGTGCCAGCAGCTTACTTGGATCGGGGAAACAAGAGACCCAGTACTTC. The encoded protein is CASSLLGSGKQETQYF.